Described below is a single T cell receptor (beta chain) sequence and its context. Antigen unknown. This record comes from a study of T cell responses to AZD1222 COVID-19 vaccine. The repertoire was sequenced with immunoSEQ multiplex PCR; TCRdb's copy has only in-frame clones and lacks some. The sample holds about 100,000 clones, roughly nine tenths seen once. The CDR3 is 14 amino acids. V was shortened by 6 bases and J by 2 bases, with 11 bases between the two germline ends. Germline CDR1 reads MDHEN; CDR2 reads SYDVKM. Study-level results: The sample set comprised mostly white British donors with more females, and clonal diversity was possibly underestimated.

Sample: peripheral blood, taken on day 0 of AZD1222 vaccination. This clonotype was obtained from an adult in good health. The chain links TRBV28 to TRBJ1-3; no reliable D call. For the CDR3, the DNA is TGTGCCAGCAGGCGGGAGGGCACTGGAAACACCATATATTTT. This encodes CASRREGTGNTIYF.